Described below is a single T cell receptor (beta chain) sequence and its context. TCRdb processed the RT-PCR reads anew with MiXCR; each CDR3 protein has one entry. The sample has approximately 720,000 distinct CDR3 sequences, 14% seen once; the top ten hold 3% to 4.5%. The sequence was obtained from a female donor in good health, serving as a healthy control. Sequencing was performed on memory CD4+ T cells from blood.

Here the CDR3 DNA reads TGTGCCAGTACCAGGGACAGGGCGGGCACCGGGGAGCTGTTTTTT. Amino acids: CASTRDRAGTGELFF. The chain has TRBV7-3 and TRBJ2-2, with 9 bases identical to TRBD1. Germline CDR1 SGHTA, CDR2 FQGTGA. The CDR3 length is 15 residues. J was trimmed by 4 bases and V by 9 bases; bases with no gene match: 9.